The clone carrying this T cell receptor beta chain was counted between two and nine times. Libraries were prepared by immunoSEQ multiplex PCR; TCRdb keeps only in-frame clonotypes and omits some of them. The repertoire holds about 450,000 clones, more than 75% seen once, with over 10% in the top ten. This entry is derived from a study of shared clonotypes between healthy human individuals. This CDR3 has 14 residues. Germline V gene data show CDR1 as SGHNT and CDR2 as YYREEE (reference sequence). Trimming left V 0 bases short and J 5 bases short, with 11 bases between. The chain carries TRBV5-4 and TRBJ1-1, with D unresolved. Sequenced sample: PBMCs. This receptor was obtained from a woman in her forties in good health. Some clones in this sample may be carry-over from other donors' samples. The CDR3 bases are TGTGCCAGCAGCTTGGCCGGGGAGGGAACTGAAGCTTTCTTT. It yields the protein CASSLAGEGTEAFF.